Shown below are 25 T cell receptor beta chains from a single sample sequenced in a study of CD8+ T cells in alopecia areata. RNA, once extracted, was reverse transcribed into cDNA for use as the sequencing template. Only in-frame clones appear in the TCRdb table, and some are missing; sequencing was by immunoSEQ multiplex PCR. The sample has about 180,000 clones, roughly 65% seen once. The starting material was CD4+ T cells sorted from blood, obtained at week 0. The receptors were gathered from a human donor with alopecia areata.

The J gene is TRBJ2-3, the V gene TRBV10-3; maybe TRBD2 (6 bases). V dropped 5 bases and J dropped 0 bases, with 12 bases sitting between them. In germline, CDR1 is ENHRY, CDR2 SYGVKD. The CDR3 sequence is 15 residues long. The CDR3 reads CAISWDSPSTDTQYF. The CDR3 nucleotides are TGTGCCATCAGTTGGGACTCCCCGAGCACAGATACGCAGTATTTT.

The rearrangement joins TRBV29-1 to TRBJ2-7; D gene unclear. The CDR3 totals 13 residues. Germline assignment: CDR1 SQVTM and CDR2 ANQGSEA. V lost 4 bases, J lost 5 bases, and 15 bases lay in between. The CDR3 DNA reads TGCAGCGTTGTATGGATTGGTGTTCACGAGCAGTACTTC. It specifies CSVVWIGVHEQYF.

This clone showed up just a few times. The chain has TRBV7-2 and TRBJ2-2, with 9 bases identical to TRBD1. The CDR3 has 13 amino acids. Germline V gene data show CDR1 as SGHTA and CDR2 as FQGNSA. V trimming: 5 bases; J trimming: 7 bases; junction bases outside the gene matches: 2. The CDR3: CASSRQGVGELFF. The CDR3 coding sequence is TGTGCCAGCAGCCGACAGGGGGTCGGGGAGCTGTTTTTT.

The chain uses TRBV23-1 and TRBJ1-5, with D perhaps matching TRBD1 (5 bases). TRBV23-1 carries the ORF label, with uncertain function. Trimming shortened V by 7 bases and J by 1 base, and 5 bases separated the two germline ends. The CDR3 contains 12 residues. CDR3 in DNA: TGCGCCAGCACAGGGAGCAATCAGCCCCAGCATTTT. It codes for CASTGSNQPQHF.

The chain is built from TRBV6-6 and TRBJ2-5, with D perhaps TRBD1 or TRBD2 (6 bases each). V was clipped by 8 bases and J by 1 base, with 14 bases between them. Germline assignment: CDR1 MNHNY and CDR2 SVGAGI (reference sequence). The CDR3 is 14 amino acids. The CDR3 region is CASWTRGVQETQYF. The CDR3 region has the DNA TGTGCCAGCTGGACAAGGGGGGTCCAAGAGACCCAGTACTTC.

The rearrangement joins TRBV2 to TRBJ2-1, with D possibly being TRBD1 or TRBD2 (5 bases each). Trimming left V 6 bases short and J 10 bases short, with 7 bases between. Germline V lookup: CDR1 SNHLY, CDR2 FYNNEI. The CDR3 is 10 amino acids. The CDR3 loop is CASSRDEQFF. Here the CDR3 DNA reads TGTGCCAGCAGCCGGGACGAGCAGTTCTTC.

V usage is TRBV30 and J usage is TRBJ1-5; the D is unclear. V shed 1 base and J shed 4 bases, with 5 bases lying between them. The CDR3 sequence is 12 residues long. The germline CDR1 and CDR2 sequences are GTSNPN and SVGIG (reference sequence). This CDR3 is CAWSAPNQPQHF. CDR3 DNA: TGTGCCTGGAGTGCACCTAATCAGCCCCAGCATTTT.

The chain is built from TRBV29-1 and TRBJ1-1; weak D call: TRBD1 (5 bases). Looked up from germline, CDR1 is SQVTM and CDR2 is ANQGSEA. Between the trimmed V and J ends, which lost 7 bases and 0 bases, there was a span of 18 bases. The CDR3 consists of 15 residues. CDR3 sequence (DNA): TGCAGCGGAATTGTATTCACAGGATTGAACACTGAAGCTTTCTTT. Translating gives CSGIVFTGLNTEAFF. The full variable domain, its missing parts supplied by reference TRBV29-1 and TRBJ1-1, is SAVISQKPSRDICQRGTSLTIQCQVDSQVTMMFWYRQQPGQSLTLIATANQGSEATYESGFVIDKFPISRPNLTFSTLTVSNMSPEDSSIYLCSGIVFTGLNTEAFFGQGTRLTVV.

The rearrangement uses TRBV29-1 and TRBJ1-2, with a weak D call TRBD1 (5 bases). Germline V CDR1 and CDR2: SQVTM, ANQGSEA. V lost 8 bases and J lost 6, with 16 bases in between. This CDR3 has 12 amino acids. This CDR3 is CSLRAGVNGYTF. CDR3 DNA: TGCAGCCTCCGCGCGGGGGTCAATGGCTACACCTTC.

This clone has more than one count but fewer than ten. J is TRBJ2-3 and V is TRBV30; D remains unclear. Per germline, CDR1 GTSNPN and CDR2 SVGIG (reference sequence). V shed 0 bases and J shed 2 bases, with 6 bases lying between them. CDR3 length equals 13 residues. The CDR3 spells CAWSVSHTDTQYF. The CDR3 nucleotides are TGTGCCTGGAGTGTAAGTCACACAGATACGCAGTATTTT.

This clone has a handful of counts. This chain links TRBV7-6 with TRBJ2-1, with 13 bases fitting TRBD2. Unmatched junction bases numbered 8, after V lost 1 base and J lost 2 bases. In germline, CDR1 is SGHVS, CDR2 FNYEAQ. CDR3 size: 19 residues. The CDR3 DNA reads TGTGCCAGCAGCTTAGGCCCTCCGACTAGCGGGGGGACCTACAATGAGCAGTTCTTC. Amino acids: CASSLGPPTSGGTYNEQFF.

This rearrangement joins TRBV9 to TRBJ2-5; D call uncertain. Germline V gives CDR1 SGDLS, CDR2 YYNGEE. The V end lost 0 bases, the J end lost 0 bases, and 6 bases lay between the germline ends. The CDR3 spans 14 residues. The CDR3 DNA is TGTGCCAGCAGCGTAGGGGCAGACCAAGAGACCCAGTACTTC. Its translation: CASSVGADQETQYF.

Only a few counts were recorded for this clone. This chain links TRBV6-5 with TRBJ2-2; 8 nucleotides line up with TRBD1. The CDR3 runs 13 residues. V shed 4 bases, J shed 7 bases, and the junction held 2 bases outside the gene matches. Germline V lookup: CDR1 MNHEY, CDR2 SVGAGI. The CDR3 nucleotides read TGTGCCAGCAGTTCACAGGGGGTCGGGGAGCTGTTTTTT. Translation: CASSSQGVGELFF.

This clone came up a few times. J is TRBJ2-1 and V is TRBV29-1; 8 nucleotides agree with TRBD1. Germline assignment: CDR1 SQVTM and CDR2 ANQGSEA. The V segment lost 7 bases and the J segment 10 bases; nucleotides outside the gene matches: 6. This CDR3 has 11 residues. The CDR3 bases are TGCAGCGCGAGACAGGGGCCGGAGCAGTTCTTC. Its translation: CSARQGPEQFF.

The chain links TRBV7-2 to TRBJ2-3; 10 nucleotides align to TRBD2. Trimming removed 5 bases from V and 0 bases from J; junction bases left unmatched: 5. Germline values: CDR1 SGHTA, CDR2 FQGNSA. This CDR3 comprises 16 residues. CDR3 DNA: TGTGCCAGCAGCGAACTAGCGGGGCAGAGCACAGATACGCAGTATTTT. Protein product: CASSELAGQSTDTQYF.

This rearrangement joins TRBV29-1 to TRBJ2-4; D gene ambiguous. Trimming removed 4 bases from V and 6 bases from J, with 7 bases in between. Germline-derived CDR1 and CDR2 are SQVTM and ANQGSEA. The CDR3 runs to 11 residues. Here the CDR3 reads CSVAQRNIQYF. CDR3 coding DNA: TGCAGCGTTGCCCAACGAAACATTCAGTACTTC.

Written as DNA, the CDR3 is TGCAGCGTTGTTAGCAGGGCCGGAGAAAAACTGTTTTTT. Translation gives CSVVSRAGEKLFF. The rearrangement joins TRBV29-1 to TRBJ1-4, with a possible D match to TRBD1 (5 bases). The length of the CDR3 is 13 residues. CDR1 and CDR2 (germline): SQVTM, ANQGSEA. V lost 4 bases, J lost 8 bases, and 14 bases lay in between.

V gene TRBV5-1 combines with J gene TRBJ2-1; D is unclear. Trimming stripped 4 bases from V and 1 base from J, with 6 bases between. This CDR3 comprises 13 residues. Germline lookup yields CDR1 SGHRS and CDR2 YFSETQ. CDR3 sequence reads: CASSSFSYNEQFF. In DNA, the CDR3 is TGCGCCAGCAGCAGTTTTTCCTACAATGAGCAGTTCTTC.

J is TRBJ1-1 and V is TRBV29-1; unclear D gene. The CDR3 spans 12 residues. Trimming shortened V by 7 bases and J by 0 bases, and 9 bases separated the two germline ends. The germline V gene has CDR1 SQVTM and CDR2 ANQGSEA. The CDR3 nucleotides read TGCAGCGGTTTCGCAGTGAACACTGAAGCTTTCTTT. Protein product: CSGFAVNTEAFF.

The chain joins TRBV9 to TRBJ1-2; unclear D gene. The CDR3 covers 12 residues. From germline, CDR1 is SGDLS and CDR2 YYNGEE. The V end was cut by 4 bases, the J end by 8 bases, with 12 bases between. The CDR3 region is CASSPPLGGYTF. The CDR3 DNA reads as TGTGCCAGCAGCCCTCCTTTGGGGGGCTACACCTTC.

The chain uses TRBV19 and TRBJ2-3, with 10 bases matching TRBD1. The CDR3 sequence is 16 residues long. V was clipped by 3 bases and J by 6 bases; unmatched bases: 9. The germline CDR1 and CDR2 sequences are LNHDA and SQIVND (reference sequence). CDR3 sequence reads: CASSMSRDRGTDTQYF. In DNA form, the CDR3 reads TGTGCCAGTAGTATGTCACGGGACAGGGGTACGGATACGCAGTATTTT.

The V and J genes are TRBV13 and TRBJ1-2; D remains ambiguous. Trimming took off 1 base at V and 1 base at J, with 4 bases between the two ends. CDR3 size: 13 residues. CDR1 and CDR2 (germline): PRHDT, FYEKMQ (reference sequence). Here the CDR3 DNA reads TGTGCCAGCAGCTTAGCCCTTAACTATGGCTACACCTTC. It codes for CASSLALNYGYTF.

The CDR3 here is CASSPGQGNTGELFF. The CDR3, as DNA: TGTGCCAGCAGCCCCGGACAGGGGAACACCGGGGAGCTGTTTTTT. The chain joins TRBV11-2 to TRBJ2-2; TRBD1 matches at 8 bases. Germline V gene lookup returns CDR1 SGHAT and CDR2 FQNNGV. The CDR3 length is 15 residues. Trimming removed 5 bases from V and 1 base from J; junction bases left unmatched: 3.

This clone was observed once. The CDR3 DNA sequence: TGTGCCAGCAGCTTCCACTCCGGCTTCGTTGGGAACAACACCGGGGAGCTGTTTTTT. This codes for CASSFHSGFVGNNTGELFF. The V call is TRBV11-3, the J call TRBJ2-2; D is ambiguous. V shed 3 bases and J shed 2 bases, with 22 bases lying between them. Germline values: CDR1 SGHNT, CDR2 YENEEA. This CDR3 region has 19 residues. The full variable domain, its missing parts supplied by reference TRBV11-3 and TRBJ2-2, is EAGVVQSPRYKIIEKKQPVAFWCNPISGHNTLYWYLQNLGQGPELLIRYENEEAVDDSQLPKDRFSAERLKGVDSTLKIQPAELGDSAVYLCASSFHSGFVGNNTGELFFGEGSRLTVL.

The J gene is TRBJ2-7, the V gene TRBV29-1; D not resolved. Germline assignment: CDR1 SQVTM and CDR2 ANQGSEA. Trimming removed 5 bases from V and 2 bases from J, with 10 bases in between. The CDR3 has 12 residues. The CDR3 nucleotides read TGCAGCGTTAGTCCGACCGCCTACGAGCAGTACTTC. Translated: CSVSPTAYEQYF.